This T cell receptor beta chain was obtained from a study of T cell responses to AZD1222 COVID-19 vaccine (dated by TCRdb to about 2021). Study-level background: A total of around 240 trial participants underwent TCR sequencing, of whom roughly 210 had received two doses of AZD1222 and some 25 had received two doses of the MenACWY control vaccine. Enrollment into the trials was organized by age into subgroups of 18-55, 56-69 and 70-plus years, and those subgroups contained about 160, 30 and 59 TCR-sequenced participants, respectively. Here is what the overall study found, with its caveats: Because no day 14 peak-response samples were available, repertoires were characterized only after the peak T cell response. Most participants were white British and females outnumbered males, and the authors suggested that clonal diversity may have been underestimated. CD4 TCRs associated with the vaccine covered the entire spike protein, and the dominant responses were in regions 160-218 and 743-854. The 56-69-year group was small, and its depth increase did not reach significance, likely because of low power. Conclusions about previously exposed vaccinees were limited because only six or seven AZD1222 recipients were SARS-CoV-2 seropositive at baseline. Reportedly, almost half of the unique spike-specific TCRs recognized epitopes lying outside the regions that are mutated in the B.1.351 and B.1.1.7 variants. A significant rise in spike-specific TCR breadth and depth was observed after two AZD1222 doses relative to day 0 and relative to MenACWY recipients.

Sample time point, as interpreted from the label and publication: about 28 days (+/-7) after the second vaccine dose. Because spike-specific TCR depth and breadth did not differ between the two schedules, AZD1222 recipients who got a second dose at roughly 4 weeks were pooled with those who got a second dose at roughly 12 weeks. Vaccinee samples were obtained from the UK trials COV001 and COV002, which included a single-blind randomized controlled phase 2/3 trial of AZD1222 (ChAdOx1 nCoV-19) in healthy adults. Trial participant PBMC samples were collected at day 0 and day 28 after the second dose for TCRbeta chain sequencing. This clone was recorded only once. Its antigen target is currently unknown. No base qualities exist here, and no much larger clone lies one base off it. CDR1 is given as SGHTA and CDR2 as FQGNSA, both from the germline V gene. V sheds 2 bases and J sheds 4 bases, leaving 17 bases between their ends. Measured from the cysteine to the phenylalanine, the CDR3 is 16 residues long. This entry keeps only the CDR3 DNA: 48 bases, framed from base 1.

The CDR3 regions of human TCRbeta chains were subjected to immunosequencing. Processing in the source paper ran as follows. TCRs in the repertoires were compared against a reference library of SARS-CoV-2-specific TCRs that had been generated with the MIRA antigen-specificity platform. Breadth was defined as the fraction of unique TCRs that were SARS-CoV-2-associated, and depth was defined as the fraction of total T cells that were SARS-CoV-2-associated. Each spike-specific TCR was assigned to its reactive spike region and to a CD4 or CD8 class using the MIRA data. Log10-transformed breadth and depth values were compared by one-way ANOVA with Sidak's multiple comparisons tests. This is the immuneACCESS table as TCRdb keeps it, with only in-frame sequences that have V and J called. A part of the clones is gone; compared with another copy, unresolved V genes explain less than half, and the rest is unexplained. The DNA gave D and trimming, while V, J and clone size come from that table. Counted in this sample were about 200,000 clones; more than 85% of them appeared once. Under 4% of the sample belongs to the ten largest clones.

The chain is assembled from TRBV7-2 and TRBJ2-5; tentative D gene TRBD2, with 6 bases matching. Material: peripheral blood, obtained 28 days after the second AZD1222 dose. The source is an adult who received the AZD1222 COVID-19 vaccine. CDR3 protein: CASSLNSPGDIETQYF. In nucleotides, the sequence is TGTGCCAGCAGCTTAAATAGCCCGGGAGATATAGAGACCCAGTACTTC. Reference TRBV7-2 and TRBJ2-5 proteins supply the regions before and after the CDR3; the full variable domain is: GAGVSQSPSNKVTEKGKDVELRCDPISGHTALYWYRQSLGQGLEFLIYFQGNSAPDKSGLPSDRFSAERTGGSVSTLTIQRTQQEDSAVYLCASSLNSPGDIETQYFGPGTRLLVL.